This T cell receptor beta chain was sequenced for a study of blood T cell repertoires in COVID-19. Original handling: It was from reference gene primer amplification that nucleated cell counts were estimated. Method: immunoSEQ multiplex PCR; TCRdb's copy keeps in-frame clones and lacks some. D and trimming were read from the DNA, whereas the V and J calls and clone size are those reported in that table. The sample records a few hundred thousand clones, around 90% being singletons. V lost 2 bases, J lost 4 bases, and 11 bases stayed unmatched. This CDR3 spans 17 amino acids. Input material: peripheral blood. The clonotype was recovered from a woman between 70 and 85 years old with COVID-19, enrolled during active disease. The rearrangement links TRBV23-1 to TRBJ2-1, with 7 nucleotides matching TRBD2. TRBV23-1 is an ORF; its function is uncertain. CDR3 nucleotides: TGCGCCAGCAGTCAAGGTAAGGGGAGGGCCGCGTACAATGAGCAGTTCTTC. It is translated as CASSQGKGRAAYNEQFF.